The rows below give T cell receptor beta chains drawn from one sample of a study of OX40 agonist ivuxolimab in advanced cancers. Data came from immunoSEQ multiplex PCR; TCRdb stores just in-frame clones and leaves some out. The sample lists over 65,000 clones; about 84% were seen once. Material: CD4+ or CD8+ T cells sorted from blood, obtained in a trial of the OX40 agonist ivuxolimab. The origin of the receptors is an adult with an advanced solid tumor such as melanoma, head and neck, liver or kidney cancer. Each CDR3 is given with its conserved first and last residue. A D gene is named only where the DNA matches it firmly. Not all rows give a size; the values are once, few, many and, for expanded clones, a class.

j_gene | d_gene | v_gene | abundance | CDR3nt | CDR3aa
TRBJ2-7 | NA | TRBV28 | NA | TGTGCCAGCATGTCGCCCGGGAACTCCTACGAGCAGTACTTC | CASMSPGNSYEQYF
TRBJ2-1 | NA | TRBV7-2 | NA | TGTGCCAGCAGCTTCCCCGGTGAGGGTGAGCAGTTCTTC | CASSFPGEGEQFF
TRBJ1-1 | TRBD1 | TRBV6-5 | once | TGTGCCAGCAGAAGGGGGCGGGACACTGAAGCTTTCTTT | CASRRGRDTEAFF
TRBJ2-3 | NA | TRBV15 | NA | TGTGCCACCAGCAGACCAGGGACAGATACGCAGTATTTT | CATSRPGTDTQYF
TRBJ2-3 | TRBD2 | TRBV7-2 | NA | TGTGCCAGCAGCTTCCGCTTGGGACTAGCGGGAGCTGGGGATACGCAGTATTTT | CASSFRLGLAGAGDTQYF
TRBJ1-2 | NA | TRBV29-1 | NA | TGCAGCGCGAGGGATCAAGGGAATGGCTACACCTTC | CSARDQGNGYTF
TRBJ2-7 | TRBD2 | TRBV6-1 | NA | TGTGCCAGCAGCGACATGCCGACTAGCCTCTACGAGCAGTACTTC | CASSDMPTSLYEQYF
TRBJ1-5 | TRBD1 | TRBV19 | NA | TGTGCCAGCAAGATGGACAGGAGGAGCAATCAGCCCCAGCATTTT | CASKMDRRSNQPQHF
TRBJ2-3 | NA | TRBV11-2 | NA | TGTGCCAGCAGCTTTAACCCCTCTCGCACAGATACGCAGTATTTT | CASSFNPSRTDTQYF
TRBJ2-5 | NA | TRBV11-2 | NA | TGTGCCAGCAGCCACTCCCCGGTGGGGGAGACCCAGTACTTC | CASSHSPVGETQYF
TRBJ2-2 | NA | TRBV18 | few | TGTGCCAGCTCAACGAACACCGGGGAGCTGTTTTTT | CASSTNTGELFF
TRBJ2-7 | NA | TRBV2 | many | TGTGCCAGCGGGGCCTCGCTTAGCTACGAGCAGTACTTC | CASGASLSYEQYF
TRBJ2-1 | NA | TRBV2 | NA | TGTGCCAGCAGCTACGGGAAGAATGAGCAGTTCTTC | CASSYGKNEQFF
TRBJ2-3 | NA | TRBV9 | NA | TGTGCCAGCAGCGTGTCCCGGGGGCATGAAGATACGCAGTATTTT | CASSVSRGHEDTQYF
TRBJ1-6 | TRBD1 | TRBV5-1 | NA | TGCGCCAGCAGCTTGGGACAGGGGATCGGTTCACCCCTCCACTTT | CASSLGQGIGSPLHF
TRBJ1-4 | TRBD1 | TRBV15 | NA | TGTGCCACCAGAGGGACAGGGATTGCTAATGAAAAACTGTTTTTT | CATRGTGIANEKLFF
TRBJ2-1 | TRBD2 | TRBV28 | NA | TGTGCCAGCAGTCTGGGACTAGCGCTAAGCTCCTACAATGAGCAGTTCTTC | CASSLGLALSSYNEQFF
TRBJ1-1 | TRBD1 | TRBV30 | NA | TGTGCCTGGATACAATTTGAGGGGGCCACTGAAGCTTTCTTT | CAWIQFEGATEAFF
TRBJ2-3 | NA | TRBV6-1 | NA | TGTGCCAGCAGTGAGCCGGGGTCCGGCACAGATACGCAGTATTTT | CASSEPGSGTDTQYF
TRBJ1-1 | NA | TRBV9 | NA | TGTGCCAGCAGCGTAGAGGGCAGGGTTAATGAAGCTTTCTTT | CASSVEGRVNEAFF
TRBJ1-2 | NA | TRBV4-1 | NA | TGCGCCAGCAGCCAAGAAACCGGCAGGGGCGACTATGGCTACACCTTC | CASSQETGRGDYGYTF
TRBJ2-3 | NA | TRBV11-3 | once | TGTGCCAGCAGCTTGACCAGCGGTGGCGATACGCAGTATTTT | CASSLTSGGDTQYF
TRBJ2-2 | TRBD2 | TRBV9 | NA | TGTGCCAGCAGCGAGTCTAGCGGGGATGGCGGGGAGCTGTTTTTT | CASSESSGDGGELFF
TRBJ2-1 | NA | TRBV21-1 | NA | TGTGCCCGCGACCGACCCGGCTACTATAATGAGCAGTTCTTC | CARDRPGYYNEQFF
TRBJ1-1 | TRBD1 | TRBV30 | NA | TGTGCCTCGCGCCGGGACAGGGGGCGGTTTGGAGGGGCTTTCTTT | CASRRDRGRFGGAFF
TRBJ2-4 | NA | TRBV6-5 | NA | TGTGCCAGCAGTCCGATTGCCGGGACGGACATTCAGTACTTC | CASSPIAGTDIQYF
TRBJ2-7 | NA | TRBV9 | NA | TGTGCCAGCAGCCCGGGGGATGGGGGGTACGAGCAGTACTTC | CASSPGDGGYEQYF
TRBJ2-1 | TRBD1 | TRBV7-7 | NA | TGTGCCAGCAGCATGACAGGGGACTACAATGAGCAGTTCTTC | CASSMTGDYNEQFF
TRBJ1-6 | NA | TRBV4-3 | NA | TGCGCCAGCAGCCAAGGGACATATAATTCACCCCTCCACTTT | CASSQGTYNSPLHF
TRBJ2-7 | NA | TRBV7-9 | NA | TGTGCCAGCAGCCCCCCCGGGACTGAGACTAACGAGCAGTACTTC | CASSPPGTETNEQYF
TRBJ1-1 | NA | TRBV10-3 | NA | TGTGCCATCAGTGAGAGGGGAATAAGCACTGAAGCTTTCTTT | CAISERGISTEAFF